This T cell receptor beta chain was recorded in a study of regulatory T cells in long-lasting Graves disease. Turning to the study itself: Antithyroid drug use was under 3 months in newly diagnosed Graves' patients.

Whole-study findings and limits: Persistent patients shared more public clonotypes (under 3,000) than newly diagnosed patients (around 1,000). Those with persistent Graves' had less TCR diversity than newly diagnosed patients.

Indicated time point: newly diagnosed GD, antithyroid drugs for less than 3 months. RNA isolated from PBMCs was used to make the TCR library. CDR3-region Arm-PCR and iRepertoire HTBI primers produced the TCR beta libraries. Authors' processing steps: The study identified about 60 TRBV and approximately 13 TRBJ segments across samples. TCRdb analysed the multiplex PCR reads with MiXCR anew, one entry per CDR3 protein. The V and J calls reflect TCRdb's pipeline rather than the authors' work. Of approximately 250,000 distinct CDR3 sequences listed, roughly 18% were seen once; the top ten hold more than 20%. This CDR3 has 13 amino acids. V lost 7 bases to trimming and J lost 3 bases; unmatched junction nucleotides: 4. CDR1 SNHLY and CDR2 FYNNEI come from the germline V gene. Comments on this clonotype: Its antigen remains unknown.

This clonotype was sampled from a female donor with Graves disease. Sequenced here: peripheral blood mononuclear cells (PBMCs), sampled at new diagnosis, from a patient treated with antithyroid drugs. The genes are TRBV2 and TRBJ2-7; TRBD1 matches 9 bases. CDR3 sequence: CASTRTGVYEQYF. DNA of the CDR3: TGTGCCAGCACCCGGACAGGGGTCTACGAGCAGTACTTC.